What follows are 18 T cell receptor beta chains derived from one specimen sequenced in a study of blood T cell repertoires in COVID-19. TCRdb's copy holds only in-frame clones and misses some; the assay was immunoSEQ multiplex PCR. The sample shows over 75,000 clones, approximately 82% of them seen only once. Material: peripheral blood. The receptors were gathered from a woman aged 80 or over with acute or convalescent COVID-19.

The CDR3 spells CSAGEFYGYTF. In nucleotides, the CDR3 is TGCAGTGCCGGGGAGTTCTATGGCTACACCTTC. The chain uses TRBV20-1 and TRBJ1-2, with unresolved D. CDR3 length: 11 residues. V was pared by 6 bases and J by 4 bases, with 9 bases between. Germline V CDR1 and CDR2: DFQATT, SNEGSKA (reference sequence).

This clone was observed a single time. This chain links TRBV5-1 with TRBJ2-1; D possibly corresponds to TRBD2 (6 bases). Germline loops: CDR1 SGHRS, CDR2 YFSETQ. Trimming cost V 0 bases and J 6 bases, with 13 bases left between them. CDR3 length equals 15 residues. Written as DNA, the CDR3 is TGCGCCAGCAGCTTGGGGGACTTTCCTATCAATGAGCAGTTCTTC. It translates to CASSLGDFPINEQFF.

The chain employs TRBV18 and TRBJ2-7; 7 bases align to TRBD2. CDR1 KGHSH and CDR2 LQKENI come from the germline V gene. This CDR3 has 14 residues. After removal of 3 bases from V and 6 bases from J, the junction contained 8 bases not matched to a gene. CDR3 nucleotides: TGTGCCAGCTCACCCCTTCGCAGGGAGGGCGAGCAGTACTTC. Amino acids: CASSPLRREGEQYF.

The chain joins TRBV5-1 to TRBJ2-1; 7 bases are shared with TRBD2. This CDR3 is 16 amino acids long. Germline V gene sequence: CDR1 SGHRS, CDR2 YFSETQ. V lost 4 bases and J lost 0; bases outside the gene matches: 7. CDR3: CASSRSAGDSYNEQFF. CDR3 in DNA: TGCGCCAGCAGCAGATCTGCGGGAGACTCCTACAATGAGCAGTTCTTC.

V gene TRBV28 combines with J gene TRBJ1-2, with TRBD1 matching over 8 bases. The CDR3 loop spans 13 amino acids. Germline loops: CDR1 MDHEN, CDR2 SYDVKM. J lost 3 bases, V lost 6 bases, and 3 bases had no gene match. In DNA form, the CDR3 reads TGTGCCAGCAGGACAGGGGTCGACTATGGCTACACCTTC. Residues: CASRTGVDYGYTF.

The rearrangement links TRBV18 to TRBJ1-1; no clear D. Germline values: CDR1 KGHSH, CDR2 LQKENI. V lost 4 bases and J lost 3, with 6 bases in between. This CDR3 region has 12 residues. CDR3 in DNA: TGTGCCAGCTCACTCCGGGACACTGAAGCTTTCTTT. Translated, it gives CASSLRDTEAFF.

The CDR3 DNA reads TGTGCCAGCAGCCAAAGGACAGGGCAAACAGATACGCAGTATTTT. Protein: CASSQRTGQTDTQYF. The rearrangement uses TRBV4-2 and TRBJ2-3; 8 positions agree with TRBD1. The trim removed 2 bases at V and 3 bases at J, leaving 4 bases unmatched. CDR3 length: 15 residues. Germline V lookup: CDR1 LGHNA, CDR2 YNFKEQ.

The chain uses TRBV6-5 and TRBJ2-1; TRBD1 is a possible D gene (6 bases). The CDR3 length is 12 residues. V lost 6 bases, J lost 9 bases, and 12 bases lay in between. Germline V gives CDR1 MNHEY, CDR2 SVGAGI. CDR3 bases: TGTGCCAGCAGAACTACAGGGAGTGAGCAGTTCTTC. Protein: CASRTTGSEQFF.

CDR3 sequence: CASSPPRMEGTTLHF. Written as DNA, the CDR3 is TGTGCCAGCAGCCCGCCCAGGATGGAGGGGACCACCCTCCACTTT. This rearrangement joins TRBV11-2 to TRBJ1-6; TRBD1 is a possible D gene (5 bases). CDR1 SGHAT and CDR2 FQNNGV come from the germline V gene. The germline V and J ends were trimmed by 5 bases and 14 bases, with 22 bases remaining between them. This CDR3 region has 15 residues.

The chain uses TRBV27 and TRBJ2-5; D perhaps matches TRBD2 (5 bases). Per germline, CDR1 MNHEY and CDR2 SMNVEV (reference sequence). The V and J ends lost 0 bases and 5 bases respectively, with 16 bases between them. The CDR3 is made up of 16 amino acids. Written as DNA, the CDR3 is TGTGCCAGCAGTTTATCACCGAGCGGTGGGTGGGAGACCCAGTACTTC. It yields the protein CASSLSPSGGWETQYF.

The chain combines TRBV4-1 with TRBJ1-1; 11 positions agree with TRBD1. The V gene end was trimmed by 3 bases and the J gene end by 5 bases; junction bases not matched to a gene: 2. Germline-derived CDR1 and CDR2 are MGHRA and YSYEKL. The length of the CDR3 is 14 residues. The CDR3 reads CASSHGTGGTEAFF. The CDR3 bases are TGCGCCAGCAGCCACGGGACAGGGGGAACTGAAGCTTTCTTT.

The chain carries TRBV3-1 (or the pseudogene TRBV3-2) and TRBJ1-4, with D maybe TRBD1 (5 bases). V was trimmed by 0 bases and J by 3 bases, leaving 11 bases between them. Germline lookup yields CDR1 LGHDT and CDR2 YNNKEL (reference sequence). The CDR3 consists of 16 residues. CDR3 loop: CASSQDEGTPNEKLFF. The CDR3 nucleotides read TGTGCCAGCAGCCAAGATGAGGGGACTCCTAATGAAAAACTGTTTTTT.

This chain joins TRBV2 and TRBJ2-7; 8 nucleotides line up with TRBD1. V lost 3 bases to trimming and J lost 2 bases; unmatched junction nucleotides: 3. Looked up from germline, CDR1 is SNHLY and CDR2 is FYNNEI. CDR3 length: 14 residues. In DNA, the CDR3 is TGTGCCAGCAGTGAGGACAGGGTCGCCTACGAGCAGTACTTC. Its protein product is CASSEDRVAYEQYF.

V and J are TRBV10-3 and TRBJ2-5; TRBD2 matches 14 bases. This CDR3 spans 14 amino acids. The germline CDR1 and CDR2 sequences are ENHRY and SYGVKD. The V and J ends lost 10 bases and 4 bases, in that order; junction bases with no gene match: 5. The CDR3 sequence is CATGTSGSGETQYF. CDR3 sequence (DNA): TGTGCCACCGGGACTAGCGGGAGCGGAGAGACCCAGTACTTC.

The rearrangement uses TRBV5-1 and TRBJ1-1; weak D call: TRBD1 (6 bases). Germline V CDR1 and CDR2: SGHRS, YFSETQ. V lost 3 bases to trimming and J lost 4 bases, with 10 bases between them. The CDR3 runs to 13 residues. The CDR3 nucleotides read TGCGCCAGCAGCTCGGGACAACTCACTGAAGCTTTCTTT. This sequence encodes CASSSGQLTEAFF.

The V and J genes are TRBV2 and TRBJ2-1, with TRBD2 matching 12 bases. From germline, CDR1 is SNHLY and CDR2 FYNNEI. V lost 6 bases to trimming and J lost 0 bases; unmatched junction nucleotides: 12. This CDR3 has 19 amino acids. CDR3 coding DNA: TGTGCCAGCAGCGCCCCGGGTCTAGCGGGGGGGAGCTCCTACAATGAGCAGTTCTTC. Encoded protein: CASSAPGLAGGSSYNEQFF.

The gene calls are TRBV3-1 (or the pseudogene TRBV3-2) and TRBJ1-1, with 7 bases that match TRBD1. The V gene's germline CDR1 is LGHDT and CDR2 YNNKEL (reference sequence). This CDR3 is built from 14 residues. Germline trimming cut 4 bases from V and 1 base from J; bases unmatched to any gene: 3. CDR3: CASSLAGGNTEAFF. The CDR3 DNA is TGTGCCAGCAGCCTGGCAGGGGGGAACACTGAAGCTTTCTTT.

The chain employs TRBV9 and TRBJ1-4; the D is unclear. Germline values: CDR1 SGDLS, CDR2 YYNGEE. The CDR3 runs 14 residues. The ends were cut back, 5 bases at V and 0 bases at J, with 8 bases in the middle. The CDR3 spells CASSDGPTNEKLFF. In nucleotides, the CDR3 is TGTGCCAGCAGTGATGGCCCAACTAATGAAAAACTGTTTTTT.